A single sample is the source of the 14 T cell receptor beta chains below, sequenced in a study of T cell responses to AZD1222 COVID-19 vaccine. Produced via immunoSEQ multiplex PCR; TCRdb's table is partial and in-frame only. The sample gives about 110,000 clones, about 85% of which show up once; approximately 3% is in the top ten. This sample comprised peripheral blood, obtained on day 0 of AZD1222 vaccination. The receptor source for this set is an adult in good health.

The chain joins TRBV28 to TRBJ2-7, with TRBD2 identical over 11 bases. Germline CDR1 is MDHEN and CDR2 is SYDVKM. The CDR3 extends over 15 amino acids. The V gene end was trimmed by 7 bases and the J gene end by 0 bases; junction bases not matched to a gene: 5. The CDR3 is CASTQGLADSYEQYF. DNA of the CDR3: TGTGCCAGCACCCAGGGACTAGCGGACTCCTACGAGCAGTACTTC.

This CDR3 reads CASSLGGGGTKTQYF. DNA of the CDR3: TGTGCCAGCAGTTTGGGTGGCGGGGGTACAAAGACCCAGTACTTC. This chain connects TRBV28 to TRBJ2-5; 7 nucleotides align to TRBD2. Per germline, CDR1 MDHEN and CDR2 SYDVKM. V dropped 3 bases and J dropped 6; count of bases not matched to a gene: 10. The CDR3 covers 15 residues.

The rearrangement links TRBV29-1 to TRBJ2-7; a weak D match, TRBD1 (6 bases). The germline V gene has CDR1 SQVTM and CDR2 ANQGSEA. This CDR3 comprises 13 residues. V was shortened by 0 bases and J by 8 bases, with 14 bases between the two germline ends. CDR3 in amino acids: CSVEDPTGTQQYF. CDR3 in DNA: TGCAGCGTTGAAGACCCGACAGGTACCCAGCAGTACTTC.

The CDR3 DNA sequence: TGCGCCAGCAGCTTGGATACGCCAAGCTCTGGAAACACCATATATTTT. Residues: CASSLDTPSSGNTIYF. The rearrangement uses TRBV5-1 and TRBJ1-3; D is uncertain. Germline V gives CDR1 SGHRS, CDR2 YFSETQ. V lost 0 bases, J lost 0 bases, and 10 bases lay in between. The CDR3 extends over 16 amino acids.

The chain couples TRBV5-6 to TRBJ2-2; TRBD1 matches at 7 bases. The CDR3 contains 17 residues. J was trimmed by 6 bases and V by 0 bases; bases with no gene match: 11. Germline V gene sequence: CDR1 SGHDT, CDR2 YYEEEE. The CDR3 reads CASSLALQGTYSGELFF. CDR3 nucleotides: TGTGCCAGCAGCTTGGCCCTACAGGGGACCTACTCCGGGGAGCTGTTTTTT.

This rearrangement joins TRBV29-1 to TRBJ1-4, with 10 bases that match TRBD1. Germline trimming cut 7 bases from V and 8 bases from J; bases unmatched to any gene: 7. The CDR3 is 13 amino acids. The germline V gene encodes CDR1 SQVTM and CDR2 ANQGSEA. The CDR3 loop is CSGRQGAGEKLFF. The CDR3 coding sequence is TGCAGCGGTAGACAGGGGGCAGGAGAAAAACTGTTTTTT.

The chain couples TRBV7-9 to TRBJ2-7; possibly TRBD1 or TRBD2 for D (5 bases each). The germline V gene encodes CDR1 SEHNR and CDR2 FQNEAQ (reference sequence). This CDR3 spans 19 amino acids. V was trimmed by 3 bases and J by 1 base, leaving 25 bases between them. Here the CDR3 reads CASSFFMGSGRRVSYEQYF. Here the CDR3 DNA reads TGTGCCAGCAGCTTCTTCATGGGTTCGGGACGAAGAGTATCCTACGAGCAGTACTTC.

This sequence joins TRBV6-5 and TRBJ1-1, with a tentative D call TRBD1 (6 bases). Germline-derived CDR1 and CDR2 are MNHEY and SVGAGI. The CDR3 is 15 amino acids. Trimming cost V 4 bases and J 3 bases, with 15 bases left between them. The CDR3 sequence: CASSWGGRLHTEAFF. DNA of the CDR3: TGTGCCAGCAGTTGGGGGGGCAGACTTCACACTGAAGCTTTCTTT.

The chain recombines TRBV19 with TRBJ1-1, with TRBD1 identical over 7 bases. CDR1 LNHDA and CDR2 SQIVND come from the germline V gene (reference sequence). Trimming at V came to 4 bases and at J to 0 bases, leaving 5 bases not matched to a gene. This CDR3 is built from 15 residues. The chain's CDR3 is CASSTGGTVNTEAFF. The CDR3 DNA is TGTGCCAGTAGTACCGGGGGGACAGTGAACACTGAAGCTTTCTTT.

The chain couples TRBV3-1 (or the pseudogene TRBV3-2) to TRBJ2-7, with D maybe TRBD2 (5 bases). This CDR3 region has 15 residues. The ends were cut back, 0 bases at V and 3 bases at J, with 12 bases in the middle. Germline CDR1 is LGHDT and CDR2 is YNNKEL (reference sequence). In nucleotides, the CDR3 is TGTGCCAGCAGCCAAGATCTCTCCCGGGGCTACGAGCAGTACTTC. Translated, it gives CASSQDLSRGYEQYF.

V is TRBV6-2 or TRBV6-3 and J is TRBJ2-7; D unclear. Trimming removed 6 bases from V and 2 bases from J, with 11 bases in between. This CDR3 region has 13 residues. The germline V gene encodes CDR1 MNHEY and CDR2 SVGEGT. In DNA, the CDR3 is TGTGCCAGCAGCCTAAGGGCCACCTACGAGCAGTACTTC. Translating gives CASSLRATYEQYF.

This chain joins TRBV7-8 and TRBJ1-2; D ambiguous. Looked up from germline, CDR1 is SGHVS and CDR2 is FQNEAQ. This CDR3 contains 14 residues. V lost 1 base, J lost 3 bases, and 9 bases lay in between. CDR3 sequence (DNA): TGTGCCAGCAGCTTAGTGGATAAGGACTATGGCTACACCTTC. It translates to CASSLVDKDYGYTF.

The chain recombines TRBV28 with TRBJ2-2, with D perhaps given as TRBD1 or TRBD2 (5 bases each). Germline CDR1 reads MDHEN; CDR2 reads SYDVKM. Deletions cut 6 bases from V and 4 bases from J, with 12 bases between. The CDR3 has 14 residues. CDR3 residues: CASRSRGATGELFF. The DNA of the CDR3 is TGTGCCAGCAGATCCCGAGGGGCCACCGGGGAGCTGTTTTTT.

The rearrangement uses TRBV3-1 (or the pseudogene TRBV3-2) and TRBJ2-7, with TRBD1 matching over 7 bases. Germline trimming cut 4 bases from V and 3 bases from J; bases unmatched to any gene: 3. CDR3 length equals 13 residues. Germline CDR1 and CDR2: LGHDT and YNNKEL (reference sequence). As DNA, the CDR3 is TGTGCCAGCAGCCGGGGACAGAACTACGAGCAGTACTTC. Protein product: CASSRGQNYEQYF.